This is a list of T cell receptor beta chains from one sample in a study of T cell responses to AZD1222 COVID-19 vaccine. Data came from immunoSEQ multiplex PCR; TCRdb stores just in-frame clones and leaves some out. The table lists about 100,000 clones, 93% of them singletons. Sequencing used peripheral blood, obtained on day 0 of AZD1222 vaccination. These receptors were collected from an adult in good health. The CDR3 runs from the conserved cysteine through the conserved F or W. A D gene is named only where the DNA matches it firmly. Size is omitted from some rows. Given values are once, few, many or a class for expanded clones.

CAWSLRARGHEKLFF	TGTGCCTGGAGCCTCAGGGCCCGGGGTCATGAAAAACTGTTTTTT	TRBV30	TRBJ1-4	-	-	15
CASTPGQGNTEAFF	TGTGCCAGCACTCCGGGACAGGGGAACACTGAAGCTTTCTTT	TRBV6-5	TRBJ1-1	TRBD1	-	14
CASSMYRGDYEQYF	TGTGCCAGTAGTATGTACAGGGGTGATTACGAGCAGTACTTC	TRBV19	TRBJ2-7	TRBD1	-	14
CASTLTGKYEQYF	TGTGCCAGCACCCTAACCGGGAAATACGAGCAGTACTTC	TRBV14	TRBJ2-7	-	-	13
CAISEGREGYTF	TGTGCCATCAGTGAGGGGCGTGAAGGCTACACCTTC	TRBV10-3	TRBJ1-2	-	few	12
CASSLGTSGNTDTQYF	TGCGCCAGCAGCTTGGGGACTAGCGGGAACACAGATACGCAGTATTTT	TRBV5-1	TRBJ2-3	TRBD2	-	16
CASSKGQGLEAFF	TGTGCCAGCAGCAAGGGACAGGGGCTTGAAGCTTTCTTT	TRBV7-2	TRBJ1-1	TRBD1	-	13
CASSYRGTGVDGELFF	TGTGCCAGCAGTTACAGGGGGACAGGGGTTGACGGGGAGCTGTTTTTT	TRBV6-5	TRBJ2-2	TRBD1	-	16
CASSLRDRRGNTIYF	TGTGCCAGTAGTCTACGGGACCGCCGGGGAAACACCATATATTTT	TRBV19	TRBJ1-3	-	once	15
CASSAWGRETAGELFF	TGTGCCAGCAGTGCGTGGGGTCGGGAGACAGCCGGGGAGCTGTTTTTT	TRBV2	TRBJ2-2	-	-	16
CASSRLYNEQFF	TGTGCCAGCAGCCGACTCTACAATGAGCAGTTCTTC	TRBV7-9	TRBJ2-1	-	-	12
CASSPTGREQFF	TGTGCCAGCAGCCCCACCGGGAGAGAGCAGTTCTTC	TRBV12-3/TRBV12-4	TRBJ2-1	-	-	12
CASSLPRGGETQYF	TGTGCCAGCAGTTTACCCCGGGGCGGGGAGACCCAGTACTTC	TRBV28	TRBJ2-5	-	-	14
CASQGGGQDSPLHF	TGTGCCAGCCAGGGGGGAGGACAAGATTCACCCCTCCACTTT	TRBV7-8	TRBJ1-6	TRBD1	-	14
CAISPDGHNYGYTF	TGTGCCATCAGTCCGGACGGACACAACTATGGCTACACCTTC	TRBV10-3	TRBJ1-2	-	-	14
CASSTTRLGELFF	TGTGCCAGCAGCACCACCCGACTGGGGGAGCTGTTTTTT	TRBV7-6	TRBJ2-2	-	-	13